This entry is about one T cell receptor beta chain. Its cognate antigen is unknown. Noted time point: week 47, end of study. Mutant IDH1 20-mer peptide, at 300 ug, made up each vaccine dose, with topical imiquimod. Eight vaccinations went to patients in weeks 1, 3, 5, 7, 11, 15, 19, 23. Repertoires were generated with immunoSEQ multiplex PCR, while TCRdb's copy carries only in-frame clones and drops some. The sample has tens of thousands of clones, around 82% seen once; the top ten hold over 15%. This CDR3 contains 15 residues. Trimming removed 4 bases from V and 7 bases from J, with 14 bases in between. Germline loops: CDR1 LGHNA, CDR2 YNFKEQ. This sample is part of a study of a mutant IDH1 vaccine in newly diagnosed glioma.

The V call is TRBV4-2, the J call TRBJ1-6; unclear D gene. The material sequenced was PBMCs, taken from a glioma patient whose treatment included an IDH1 peptide vaccine. This TCR came from a young man with glioma. Some clones in this sample may be carry-over from other donors' samples. The CDR3 DNA reads TGTGCCAGCAGCCCAACTTACACTTCCAATTCACCCCTCCACTTT. The encoded protein is CASSPTYTSNSPLHF.